The 31 T cell receptor beta chains below all came from one sample that was sequenced in a study of cytomegalovirus exposure and HLA in healthy donors. In the PCR, 60 Vbeta and 13 Jbeta primers were used. The data were produced by immunoSEQ multiplex PCR, yet TCRdb's version contains in-frame clones alone and is incomplete. The repertoire holds about 110,000 clones, with roughly 79% as singletons. The sequenced material came from PBMCs. Receptor source: a woman aged 45-65 years in good health and CMV-seropositive.

The chain has TRBV7-9 and TRBJ2-7; 10 positions match TRBD1. Germline V CDR1 and CDR2: SEHNR, FQNEAQ (reference sequence). This CDR3 has 16 amino acids. V was pared by 5 bases and J by 2 bases, with 9 bases of the junction left unmatched. CDR3 protein: CASSLIQTGGTYEQYF. DNA for the CDR3: TGTGCCAGCAGCCTTATCCAGACAGGGGGCACCTACGAGCAGTACTTC.

The V and J genes are TRBV19 and TRBJ1-6, with 9 bases aligning to TRBD1. The CDR3 has 14 amino acids. V lost 6 bases and J lost 9; bases outside the gene matches: 6. Germline CDR1 is LNHDA and CDR2 is SQIVND (reference sequence). The CDR3 is CASRLTGGISPLHF. In DNA form, the CDR3 reads TGTGCCAGTAGGCTGACAGGGGGGATTTCACCCCTCCACTTT. Supplemented by reference TRBV19 and TRBJ1-6, the full variable domain reads DGGITQSPKYLFRKEGQNVTLSCEQNLNHDAMYWYRQDPGQGLRLIYYSQIVNDFQKGDIAEGYSVSREKKESFPLTVTSAQKNPTAFYLCASRLTGGISPLHFGNGTRLTVT.

V is TRBV10-3 and J is TRBJ2-7; D is perhaps TRBD2 (6 bases). The V end was cut by 4 bases, the J end by 2 bases, with 12 bases between. CDR1 and CDR2 (germline): ENHRY, SYGVKD. There are 14 residues in the CDR3. CDR3 region: CAISGREGPYEQYF. CDR3 in DNA: TGTGCCATCAGTGGGCGGGAAGGGCCCTACGAGCAGTACTTC.

CDR3 in DNA: TGTGCCAGCAGAGACCGGACAGGGGCTGAAAAACTGTTTTTT. This gives the protein CASRDRTGAEKLFF. The V gene is TRBV2, the J gene TRBJ1-4; 9 bases are a match to TRBD1. Per the germline V gene, CDR1 is SNHLY and CDR2 is FYNNEI. Germline trimming cut 6 bases from V and 7 bases from J; bases unmatched to any gene: 6. The CDR3 extends over 14 amino acids.

V gene TRBV5-1 combines with J gene TRBJ2-1, with a weak D call TRBD2 (5 bases). Deletions cut 2 bases from V and 0 bases from J, with 12 bases between. The CDR3 is 16 residues long. Germline CDR1 reads SGHRS; CDR2 reads YFSETQ. The CDR3, as DNA: TGCGCCAGCAGCTTCCAGTGGGAGAGCTCCTACAATGAGCAGTTCTTC. Amino acid sequence: CASSFQWESSYNEQFF.

The J gene is TRBJ1-5, the V gene TRBV10-2; unclear D gene. This CDR3 has 13 residues. V lost 3 bases and J 4 bases, leaving 7 bases between the germline ends. Per the germline V gene, CDR1 is WSHSY and CDR2 is SAAADI. DNA for the CDR3: TGCGCCAGCAGTGAACGTCAGAATCAGCCCCAGCATTTT. Translation: CASSERQNQPQHF.

This clone was seen a handful of times. This rearrangement joins TRBV4-3 to TRBJ2-2; possible D gene TRBD2, 6 bases. V was shortened by 4 bases and J by 1 base, with 13 bases between the two germline ends. The CDR3 is 16 amino acids. Germline loops: CDR1 LGHNA, CDR2 YSLEER. Here the CDR3 reads CASSLGNGRNTGELFF. The CDR3 nucleotides are TGCGCCAGCAGCCTAGGGAACGGGAGGAACACCGGGGAGCTGTTTTTT.

V gene TRBV29-1 combines with J gene TRBJ2-1, with D possibly being TRBD2 (7 bases). V lost 4 bases and J lost 8, with 18 bases in between. Germline V gives CDR1 SQVTM, CDR2 ANQGSEA. The CDR3 covers 14 residues. The CDR3: CSVGGGGGWDEQFF. CDR3 bases: TGCAGCGTTGGCGGGGGAGGGGGTTGGGATGAGCAGTTCTTC.

The V gene is TRBV7-3, the J gene TRBJ1-1; D is unresolved. The germline V gene encodes CDR1 SGHTA and CDR2 FQGTGA. Trimming removed 0 bases from V and 4 bases from J, with 6 bases in between. The CDR3 has 13 amino acids. CDR3 nucleotides: TGTGCCAGCAGCTTAACGGAGAGCACTGAAGCTTTCTTT. Translated, it gives CASSLTESTEAFF.

The gene calls are TRBV27 and TRBJ2-1; TRBD2 might be the D (5 bases). CDR1 and CDR2 (germline): MNHEY, SMNVEV (reference sequence). The CDR3 extends over 12 amino acids. The germline V and J ends were trimmed by 2 bases and 9 bases, with 8 bases remaining between them. This CDR3 is CASSLEGVEQFF. The CDR3 DNA is TGTGCCAGCAGTTTAGAGGGAGTTGAGCAGTTCTTC.

The chain carries TRBV7-3 and TRBJ2-5; possibly TRBD2 for D (6 bases). Trimming cost V 5 bases and J 0 bases, with 16 bases left between them. Germline V CDR1 and CDR2: SGHTA, FQGTGA. This CDR3 is 16 amino acids long. The CDR3 is CASSATGGGYQETQYF. The DNA of the CDR3 is TGTGCCAGCAGCGCAACAGGTGGGGGGTACCAAGAGACCCAGTACTTC.

A word on this clone: A read error may produce the germline difference seen at one junction end. V gene TRBV2 combines with J gene TRBJ2-2; possible D gene TRBD2, 6 bases. CDR1 and CDR2 from the germline V gene are SNHLY and FYNNEI. The CDR3 length is 15 residues. The CDR3 loop reads CASSPLAPPTGELLF. In nucleotides, the CDR3 is TGTGCCAGCAGTCCTCTAGCGCCGCCCACCGGGGAGCTGCTTTTT.

This chain connects TRBV19 to TRBJ1-1; tentatively, D is TRBD1 (6 bases). Looked up from germline, CDR1 is LNHDA and CDR2 is SQIVND (reference sequence). The CDR3 is 12 amino acids. Deletions cut 5 bases from V and 5 bases from J, with 9 bases between. The CDR3: CASSEGGTEAFF. CDR3 coding DNA: TGTGCCAGTAGTGAAGGGGGAACTGAAGCTTTCTTT.

This clone has only one observation. V usage is TRBV18 and J usage is TRBJ1-5; 7 nucleotides agree with TRBD1. V shed 3 bases, J shed 4 bases, and the junction held 6 bases outside the gene matches. The CDR3 loop spans 15 amino acids. Germline V gene data show CDR1 as KGHSH and CDR2 as LQKENI. The CDR3 DNA sequence: TGTGCCAGCTCACCGGGGGCAGGGGGTAATCAGCCCCAGCATTTT. This translates into CASSPGAGGNQPQHF.

This clone occurred a few times. One end of the junction does not line up with germline, which may come from a read error. The rearrangement links TRBV7-9 to TRBJ1-1, with a possible D match to TRBD1 (6 bases). Germline V gene data show CDR1 as SEHNR and CDR2 as FQNEAQ (reference sequence). The CDR3 covers 14 residues. As DNA, the CDR3 is TGTTCCAGCAGCTTACAGGGTGGTAGTACTGAAGCTTTCTTT. This gives the protein CSSSLQGGSTEAFF.

The chain is built from TRBV28 and TRBJ2-1; 10 bases fit TRBD1. Trimming removed 7 bases from V and 9 bases from J; junction bases left unmatched: 9. This CDR3 contains 14 residues. Germline CDR1 reads MDHEN; CDR2 reads SYDVKM. The CDR3 loop reads CASIRDRGSIEQFF. The CDR3, as DNA: TGTGCCAGCATCCGGGACAGGGGATCTATTGAGCAGTTCTTC.

The rearrangement uses TRBV9 and TRBJ2-1; TRBD2 aligns across 9 bases. From germline, CDR1 is SGDLS and CDR2 YYNGEE. The CDR3 spans 15 residues. Losses at the gene ends were 0 bases for V and 10 bases for J; bases not matched to a gene: 8. In DNA form, the CDR3 reads TGTGCCAGCAGCGTAGGGGTAGCGGGAGCAGAAGAGCAGTTCTTC. It translates to CASSVGVAGAEEQFF. The whole variable domain, filled in from reference TRBV9 and TRBJ2-1, reads DSGVTQTPKHLITATGQRVTLRCSPRSGDLSVYWYQQSLDQGLQFLIQYYNGEERAKGNILERFSAQQFPDLHSELNLSSLELGDSALYFCASSVGVAGAEEQFFGPGTRLTVL.

The gene calls are TRBV6-1 and TRBJ1-3, with TRBD1 as a possible D gene (5 bases). Germline-derived CDR1 and CDR2 are MNHNS and SASEGT. V lost 6 bases and J lost 0, with 12 bases in between. The CDR3 loop spans 15 amino acids. Written as DNA, the CDR3 is TGTGCCAGCAGACCCACAGGCCTCTCTGGAAACACCATATATTTT. The encoded protein is CASRPTGLSGNTIYF.

The chain uses TRBV6-1 and TRBJ2-7, with 14 bases identical to TRBD2. This CDR3 comprises 17 residues. Germline V gene data show CDR1 as MNHNS and CDR2 as SASEGT. Losses at the gene ends were 1 base for V and 4 bases for J; bases not matched to a gene: 6. This CDR3 reads CASSEGLAGGPWYEQYF. The CDR3, as DNA: TGTGCCAGCAGTGAAGGACTAGCGGGAGGGCCGTGGTACGAGCAGTACTTC.

This clone was counted between two and nine times. The chain links TRBV12-5 to TRBJ2-5; D gene ambiguous. The CDR3 sequence is 11 residues long. The V end lost 3 bases, the J end lost 5 bases, and 4 bases lay between the germline ends. CDR1 and CDR2 (germline): LGHNT, FRNRAP. This CDR3 is CASGFGETQYF. Written as DNA, the CDR3 is TGTGCTAGTGGTTTCGGGGAGACCCAGTACTTC.

The CDR3 coding sequence is TGCGCCAGCAGCCAAGAAGCGGGATTCACAGATACGCAGTATTTT. This translates into CASSQEAGFTDTQYF. The chain has TRBV4-3 and TRBJ2-3; the match to TRBD2 covers 7 bases. This CDR3 region has 15 residues. Germline trimming cut 0 bases from V and 2 bases from J; bases unmatched to any gene: 2. The V gene's germline CDR1 is LGHNA and CDR2 YSLEER.

The CDR3 DNA follows: TGTGCCAGCAGTCTAACAGGGGCTGATACGCAGTATTTT. Translation: CASSLTGADTQYF. The chain uses TRBV7-2 and TRBJ2-3, with 7 bases matching TRBD1. There are 13 residues in the CDR3. Germline-derived CDR1 and CDR2 are SGHTA and FQGNSA. V lost 6 bases and J lost 6; bases outside the gene matches: 6. Looking up the rest from reference TRBV7-2 and TRBJ2-3 gives the full variable domain: GAGVSQSPSNKVTEKGKDVELRCDPISGHTALYWYRQSLGQGLEFLIYFQGNSAPDKSGLPSDRFSAERTGGSVSTLTIQRTQQEDSAVYLCASSLTGADTQYFGPGTRLTVL.

V is TRBV5-1 and J is TRBJ1-2; 8 bases align to TRBD1. The V segment lost 4 bases and the J segment 8 bases; nucleotides outside the gene matches: 10. This CDR3 is 14 amino acids long. Per germline, CDR1 SGHRS and CDR2 YFSETQ. The CDR3: CASSPQGAGKGYTF. CDR3 DNA sequence: TGCGCCAGCAGCCCCCAGGGGGCAGGCAAGGGCTACACCTTC.

CDR3: CSVEGETYSSYNEQFF. CDR3 in DNA: TGCAGCGTTGAAGGGGAGACGTATAGCTCCTACAATGAGCAGTTCTTC. This rearrangement joins TRBV29-1 to TRBJ2-1, with D perhaps matching TRBD2 (5 bases). Trimming removed 1 base at V and 0 bases at J, with 13 bases between. CDR1 is SQVTM, CDR2 ANQGSEA, per germline. The CDR3 has 16 amino acids.

This chain links TRBV7-2 with TRBJ2-7; 8 nucleotides match TRBD2. This CDR3 is 14 amino acids long. Germline CDR1 and CDR2: SGHTA and FQGNSA. The V gene end was trimmed by 2 bases and the J gene end by 7 bases; junction bases not matched to a gene: 7. In DNA form, the CDR3 reads TGTGCCAGCAGCTTACTAGCGGGTACGGGTGAGCAGTACTTC. This encodes CASSLLAGTGEQYF.

This clone has only one observation. CDR3 nucleotides: TGTGCCAGCAGGGGTAGCGGGAACGACGAGCAGTACTTC. Protein: CASRGSGNDEQYF. The chain has TRBV27 and TRBJ2-7; 8 bases are a match to TRBD2. The CDR3 runs 13 residues. From germline, CDR1 is MNHEY and CDR2 SMNVEV (reference sequence). After removal of 6 bases from V and 5 bases from J, the junction contained 6 bases not matched to a gene.

This sequence joins TRBV5-1 and TRBJ2-5; TRBD2 aligns across 13 bases. The CDR3 has 17 residues. The junction had 6 bases not matched to a gene; V was cut back by 3 bases and J by 1 base. The germline gives CDR1 SGHRS, CDR2 YFSETQ. The DNA for the CDR3 is TGCGCCAGCAGCTCAGGGGGACTAGCGGGGAGCCAAGAGACCCAGTACTTC. As protein: CASSSGGLAGSQETQYF.

V gene TRBV4-3 combines with J gene TRBJ2-2; 9 bases match TRBD2. With 5 bases clipped from V and 6 bases from J, the junction kept 10 bases outside the gene matches. CDR1 is LGHNA, CDR2 YSLEER, per germline. The CDR3 has 16 residues. CDR3: CASSTRAGGFPGELFF. The DNA of the CDR3 is TGCGCCAGCAGCACTCGAGCGGGAGGCTTCCCCGGGGAGCTGTTTTTT.

J is TRBJ1-5 and V is TRBV9; D uncertain. CDR1 is SGDLS and CDR2 is YYNGEE in the germline V gene. The V and J ends lost 0 bases and 6 bases respectively, with 7 bases between them. This CDR3 spans 13 amino acids. The CDR3 nucleotides are TGTGCCAGCAGCGTAGACCTGGCTCAGCCCCAGCATTTT. Residues: CASSVDLAQPQHF.

The chain links TRBV7-8 to TRBJ1-4, with a possible D match to TRBD1 (5 bases). This CDR3 comprises 14 residues. Trimming stripped 3 bases from V and 6 bases from J, with 11 bases between. Germline CDR1 reads SGHVS; CDR2 reads FQNEAQ. CDR3 loop: CASSFRTGYEKLFF. In DNA form, the CDR3 reads TGTGCCAGCAGCTTCCGCACAGGCTATGAAAAACTGTTTTTT. The full variable domain, its missing parts supplied by reference TRBV7-8 and TRBJ1-4, is GAGVSQSPRYKVAKRGQDVALRCDPISGHVSLFWYQQALGQGPEFLTYFQNEAQLDKSGLPSDRFFAERPEGSVSTLKIQRTQQEDSAVYLCASSFRTGYEKLFFGSGTQLSVL.

This chain uses TRBV4-1 with TRBJ1-5, with D unresolved. The CDR3 runs 12 residues. CDR1 MGHRA and CDR2 YSYEKL come from the germline V gene. V was shortened by 1 base and J by 4 bases, with 2 bases between the two germline ends. The CDR3, as DNA: TGCGCCAGCAGCCAAGCTAATCAGCCCCAGCATTTT. Protein: CASSQANQPQHF.